The 21 T cell receptor beta chains below come from one sample, sequenced in a study of identical twins. Using its own MiXCR run on the 5' RACE reads, TCRdb lists one record per CDR3 protein. The sample has approximately 230,000 distinct CDR3 sequences; 5.5% to 7.5% are singletons. The sample was also reused in another study, on T cells expressing NK-cell markers.

The sample comprised CD8+ T cells sorted from blood. The receptor source for this set is a woman aged 18-29 years in good health.

This chain links TRBV20-1 with TRBJ2-7; TRBD1 might be the D (6 bases). Germline V gene lookup returns CDR1 DFQATT and CDR2 SNEGSKA (reference sequence). Trimming shortened V by 1 base and J by 4 bases, and 17 bases separated the two germline ends. CDR3 length: 15 residues. The CDR3 reads CSARVLTSGAYEQYF. As DNA, the CDR3 is TGCAGTGCTAGAGTACTAACCTCAGGGGCATACGAGCAGTACTTC.

The gene calls are TRBV7-9 and TRBJ2-1; 8 bases are shared with TRBD1. After removal of 4 bases from V and 8 bases from J, the junction contained 1 base not matched to a gene. The CDR3 spans 12 residues. Per germline, CDR1 SEHNR and CDR2 FQNEAQ (reference sequence). The CDR3: CASSSGGYEQFF. The CDR3 bases are TGTGCCAGCAGCTCAGGGGGCTATGAGCAGTTCTTC.

This clonotype was counted only a few times. This chain joins TRBV5-5 and TRBJ2-5; a possible D gene is TRBD1 (6 bases). The germline CDR1 and CDR2 sequences are SGHKS and YYEKEE (reference sequence). The ends were cut back, 4 bases at V and 5 bases at J, with 9 bases in the middle. CDR3 length equals 12 residues. CDR3 protein: CASSVTGETQYF. The CDR3 DNA sequence: TGTGCCAGCAGCGTTACAGGGGAGACCCAGTACTTC.

The chain carries TRBV4-1 and TRBJ1-1, with D maybe TRBD1 (6 bases). CDR3 length equals 13 residues. Trimming pared 5 bases from V and 8 bases from J, leaving 15 bases between. Germline CDR1 and CDR2: MGHRA and YSYEKL. The CDR3 DNA sequence: TGCGCCAGCAGCATACAGGGCGAAACAGAAGCTTTCTTT. Its protein product is CASSIQGETEAFF.

The DNA of the CDR3 is TGCAGTGCTACCTCTCTCGCGGGAGAATCCTACGAGCAGTACTTC. This translates into CSATSLAGESYEQYF. The chain combines TRBV20-1 with TRBJ2-7; TRBD2 agrees at 7 bases. There are 15 residues in the CDR3. J gave up 1 base and V 4 bases, and 10 bases lay outside the gene matches. CDR1 is DFQATT and CDR2 is SNEGSKA in the germline V gene (reference sequence).

This clonotype was seen at least ten times. The chain is built from TRBV5-1 and TRBJ2-5, with a tentative D call TRBD2 (5 bases). Trimming pared 8 bases from V and 4 bases from J, leaving 15 bases between. The CDR3 totals 13 residues. From germline, CDR1 is SGHRS and CDR2 YFSETQ. The CDR3 nucleotides are TGCGCCAGTAAGGCGGGTAGACGAGAGACCCAGTACTTC. Translated: CASKAGRRETQYF.

This clonotype has just a few counts. The chain links TRBV27 to TRBJ2-7; no reliable D call. Germline CDR1 reads MNHEY; CDR2 reads SMNVEV (reference sequence). The CDR3 has 13 residues. V lost 3 bases to trimming and J lost 3 bases, with 9 bases between them. As DNA, the CDR3 is TGTGCCAGCAGTTTTGGTATCCGCTACGAGCAGTACTTC. This gives the protein CASSFGIRYEQYF.

At least ten counts were recorded for this clonotype. The rearrangement uses TRBV6-5 and TRBJ2-2; no reliable D call. This CDR3 comprises 11 residues. CDR1 and CDR2 (germline): MNHEY, SVGAGI. V lost 8 bases to trimming and J lost 0 bases, with 1 base between them. CDR3 in amino acids: CASANTGELFF. DNA of the CDR3: TGTGCCAGCGCGAACACCGGGGAGCTGTTTTTT.

This clonotype was detected only a few times. The CDR3 here is CASSPRGGRNYEQYF. The CDR3 coding sequence is TGTGCCAGCAGCCCACGGGGAGGCCGCAACTACGAGCAGTACTTC. The chain recombines TRBV9 with TRBJ2-7; tentative D call: TRBD2 (6 bases). Trimming removed 4 bases at V and 3 bases at J, with 17 bases between. Germline values: CDR1 SGDLS, CDR2 YYNGEE. This CDR3 comprises 15 residues.

The chain has TRBV5-1 and TRBJ2-2; a weak D match, TRBD2 (5 bases). V was cut by 1 base and J by 4 bases, with 11 bases left in between. CDR3 size: 15 residues. Germline CDR1 reads SGHRS; CDR2 reads YFSETQ. The CDR3 here is CASSLSPGGTGELFF. The CDR3, as DNA: TGCGCCAGCAGCTTGTCTCCAGGAGGCACCGGGGAGCTGTTTTTT.

The V gene is TRBV10-3, the J gene TRBJ1-4; 7 nucleotides match TRBD1. Germline CDR1 is ENHRY and CDR2 is SYGVKD. The CDR3 spans 15 residues. V gave up 4 bases and J gave up 6 bases; unmatched junction bases: 8. The CDR3 region has the DNA TGTGCCATCAGTGTGACACAGGGGTCCTATGAAAAACTGTTTTTT. This codes for CAISVTQGSYEKLFF.

This clonotype has at least ten counts. The chain uses TRBV7-9 and TRBJ2-3; no clear D gene. The CDR3 length is 15 residues. The V gene's germline CDR1 is SEHNR and CDR2 FQNEAQ (reference sequence). With 1 base removed from V and 3 bases from J, the gap between germline ends came to 11 bases. For the CDR3, the DNA is TGTGCCAGCAGCTTAGTAGCTCGAGGAACAGATACGCAGTATTTT. Encoded protein: CASSLVARGTDTQYF. The full variable domain, completed using reference TRBV7-9 and TRBJ2-3, is DTGVSQNPRHKITKRGQNVTFRCDPISEHNRLYWYRQTLGQGPEFLTYFQNEAQLEKSRLLSDRFSAERPKGSFSTLEIQRTEQGDSAMYLCASSLVARGTDTQYFGPGTRLTVL.

CDR3 DNA: TGTGCCAGCTCACGACTAGCGACGAACACCGGGGAGCTGTTTTTT. Protein sequence: CASSRLATNTGELFF. This rearrangement joins TRBV18 to TRBJ2-2; TRBD2 agrees at 8 bases. There are 15 residues in the CDR3. V shed 4 bases, J shed 0 bases, and the junction held 1 base outside the gene matches. Germline loops: CDR1 KGHSH, CDR2 LQKENI.

As DNA, the CDR3 is TGTGCCAGCAGCTTATTCGGGGGCATAGTACACGAGCAGTACTTC. Protein: CASSLFGGIVHEQYF. The rearrangement joins TRBV7-9 to TRBJ2-7; D may correspond to TRBD1 or TRBD2 (6 bases each). The CDR3 is 15 residues long. The V gene lost 2 bases and the J gene lost 5 bases, with 16 bases spanning the gap. The germline CDR1 and CDR2 sequences are SEHNR and FQNEAQ (reference sequence).

The chain is built from TRBV7-9 and TRBJ2-1; tentative D call: TRBD2 (6 bases). The CDR3 loop spans 15 amino acids. Trimming pared 5 bases from V and 9 bases from J, leaving 20 bases between. Germline values: CDR1 SEHNR, CDR2 FQNEAQ (reference sequence). Written as DNA, the CDR3 is TGTGCCAGCAGCCCCAATCCAGTCACAGCGGGTGAGCAGTTCTTC. It specifies CASSPNPVTAGEQFF.

This clonotype was picked up a small number of times. The rearrangement joins TRBV7-9 to TRBJ2-7; no clear D gene. V gave up 4 bases and J gave up 3 bases, with 10 bases separating them. The CDR3 length is 13 residues. Germline values: CDR1 SEHNR, CDR2 FQNEAQ (reference sequence). The CDR3 DNA sequence: TGTGCCAGCAGCTCTTCCCTAAGCTACGAGCAGTACTTC. Its translation is CASSSSLSYEQYF. The whole variable domain, filled in from reference TRBV7-9 and TRBJ2-7, reads DTGVSQNPRHKITKRGQNVTFRCDPISEHNRLYWYRQTLGQGPEFLTYFQNEAQLEKSRLLSDRFSAERPKGSFSTLEIQRTEQGDSAMYLCASSSSLSYEQYFGPGTRLTVT.

A few counts support this clonotype. The rearrangement links TRBV9 to TRBJ1-1; D not certain. Between the trimmed V and J ends, which lost 0 bases and 7 bases, there was a span of 10 bases. In germline, CDR1 is SGDLS, CDR2 YYNGEE. There are 13 residues in the CDR3. The CDR3 here is CASSVVSMSEAFF. In DNA form, the CDR3 reads TGTGCCAGCAGCGTAGTGTCCATGAGTGAAGCTTTCTTT.

At least ten counts were recorded for this clonotype. This chain joins TRBV27 and TRBJ2-7; 7 nucleotides align to TRBD1. The germline gives CDR1 MNHEY, CDR2 SMNVEV (reference sequence). Trimming took 6 bases from V and 6 from J; bases not matched to a gene: 14. The CDR3 has 15 residues. The CDR3 sequence is CASSPGQVGSLEQYF. The CDR3 DNA sequence: TGTGCCAGCAGCCCAGGACAGGTGGGTTCCCTCGAGCAGTACTTC.

This clonotype was found a few times. The chain combines TRBV14 with TRBJ2-1; D is perhaps TRBD2 (6 bases). Trimming left V 4 bases short and J 4 bases short, with 11 bases between. Germline values: CDR1 SGHDN, CDR2 FVKESK. The CDR3 runs to 14 residues. The CDR3 DNA reads as TGTGCCAGCAGCCTACTAGCCCCTTACAATGAGCAGTTCTTC. Its translation: CASSLLAPYNEQFF.

This clonotype has at least ten counts. The chain has TRBV9 and TRBJ2-7; possibly TRBD1 for D (6 bases). V lost 0 bases and J lost 0, with 7 bases in between. Germline V lookup: CDR1 SGDLS, CDR2 YYNGEE. The CDR3 loop spans 14 amino acids. The DNA of the CDR3 is TGTGCCAGCAGCGTAGGGACAGTCTCCTACGAGCAGTACTTC. Translating gives CASSVGTVSYEQYF.

This chain joins TRBV21-1 and TRBJ2-2; TRBD1, the D gene given by the table, was not confirmed from the DNA. TRBV21-1 is flagged as a pseudogene. The CDR3 is 20 amino acids. The CDR3 nucleotides are TGTGCCAGCAGCAAATCTGCAGCCCGGACAGGGCCTCTTGACCCCGGGGAGCTGTTTTTT. Protein product: CASSKSAARTGPLDPGELFF.